These 22 T cell receptor beta chains share one sample of origin, sequenced in a study of cytomegalovirus exposure and HLA in healthy donors. It was with 60 Vbeta and 13 Jbeta primers that the PCR ran. Using immunoSEQ multiplex PCR, the repertoire was profiled, and TCRdb retains in-frame clones only, with some absent. The data show hundreds of thousands of clones, 80% to 90% seen once. Source material: PBMCs. These receptors came from a woman under 30 in good health and CMV-seronegative.

This chain links TRBV7-2 with TRBJ1-5; possible D gene TRBD1, 5 bases. This CDR3 region has 15 residues. CDR1 is SGHTA and CDR2 is FQGNSA in the germline V gene. Trimming took off 3 bases at V and 6 bases at J, with 15 bases between the two ends. The CDR3 DNA reads as TGTGCCAGCAGCTTTATCAGGGCCGTGAGTCAGCCCCAGCATTTT. This translates into CASSFIRAVSQPQHF.

The J gene is TRBJ1-1, the V gene TRBV7-3; the D is unclear. Per the germline V gene, CDR1 is SGHTA and CDR2 is FQGTGA. Trimming removed 5 bases at V and 1 base at J, with 8 bases between. The CDR3 has 13 amino acids. The DNA of the CDR3 is TGTGCCAGCAGCCCCTCCGGGAACACTGAAGCTTTCTTT. The encoded protein is CASSPSGNTEAFF.

This chain connects TRBV29-1 to TRBJ2-7; D perhaps matches TRBD1 (7 bases). V lost 7 bases, J lost 3 bases, and 13 bases lay in between. This CDR3 is built from 12 residues. The germline V gene encodes CDR1 SQVTM and CDR2 ANQGSEA. CDR3: CSARQGLYEQYF. In DNA, the CDR3 is TGCAGCGCCCGACAGGGACTCTACGAGCAGTACTTC.

The V and J genes are TRBV9 and TRBJ1-2, with D maybe TRBD1 (6 bases). V dropped 3 bases and J dropped 6 bases, with 12 bases sitting between them. The germline V gene encodes CDR1 SGDLS and CDR2 YYNGEE. The length of the CDR3 is 13 residues. The CDR3 is CASSAEQGDGYTF. The CDR3 bases are TGTGCCAGCAGCGCAGAACAGGGAGATGGCTACACCTTC. The full variable domain, completed using reference TRBV9 and TRBJ1-2, is DSGVTQTPKHLITATGQRVTLRCSPRSGDLSVYWYQQSLDQGLQFLIQYYNGEERAKGNILERFSAQQFPDLHSELNLSSLELGDSALYFCASSAEQGDGYTFGSGTRLTVV.

The chain couples TRBV19 to TRBJ1-5; D gene unclear. The CDR3 extends over 13 amino acids. Looked up from germline, CDR1 is LNHDA and CDR2 is SQIVND (reference sequence). The ends were cut back, 5 bases at V and 3 bases at J, with 8 bases in the middle. The CDR3 protein is CASSSQANQPQHF. CDR3 sequence (DNA): TGTGCCAGTAGTTCCCAGGCCAATCAGCCCCAGCATTTT.

J is TRBJ1-5 and V is TRBV6-5, with D perhaps TRBD1 (5 bases). This CDR3 has 14 residues. V lost 5 bases, J lost 2 bases, and 10 bases lay in between. CDR1 and CDR2 from the germline V gene are MNHEY and SVGAGI. The CDR3 loop reads CASSPWGGNQPQHF. The CDR3 DNA sequence: TGTGCCAGCAGTCCCTGGGGCGGCAATCAGCCCCAGCATTTT.

The J gene is TRBJ2-7, the V gene TRBV9; TRBD1 is a possible D gene (7 bases). The CDR3 has 17 residues. Trimming took 0 bases from V and 3 from J, leaving 19 bases between them. The germline CDR1 and CDR2 sequences are SGDLS and YYNGEE. The CDR3 protein is CASSVDSGGTRNYEQYF. The CDR3 bases are TGTGCCAGCAGCGTAGATTCAGGGGGGACCCGAAACTACGAGCAGTACTTC.

The chain is built from TRBV19 and TRBJ1-2, with no clear D. This CDR3 comprises 14 residues. In germline, CDR1 is LNHDA, CDR2 SQIVND (reference sequence). Trimming left V 5 bases short and J 0 bases short, with 10 bases between. CDR3 sequence (DNA): TGTGCCAGTAGTTTGGCGGATACTAACTATGGCTACACCTTC. Residues: CASSLADTNYGYTF.

This chain uses TRBV4-2 with TRBJ2-6; 7 bases fit TRBD1. The germline CDR1 and CDR2 sequences are LGHNA and YNFKEQ. CDR3 length equals 18 residues. J lost 0 bases, V lost 0 bases, and 5 bases had no gene match. The CDR3 nucleotides read TGTGCCAGCAGCCAAGAAGGGACAGTAGTCTCTGGGGCCAACGTCCTGACTTTC. Encoded protein: CASSQEGTVVSGANVLTF.

The chain employs TRBV5-4 and TRBJ1-2, with D possibly matching TRBD1 (5 bases). The CDR3 is made up of 14 amino acids. CDR1 and CDR2 from the germline V gene are SGHNT and YYREEE (reference sequence). Trimming removed 2 bases from V and 3 bases from J, with 11 bases in between. In DNA form, the CDR3 reads TGTGCCAGCAGCTTACCAGGGATGGACTATGGCTACACCTTC. The encoded protein is CASSLPGMDYGYTF. Drawing the rest from reference TRBV5-4 and TRBJ1-2, the complete variable domain is ETGVTQSPTHLIKTRGQQVTLRCSSQSGHNTVSWYQQALGQGPQFIFQYYREEENGRGNFPPRFSGLQFPNYSSELNVNALELDDSALYLCASSLPGMDYGYTFGSGTRLTVV.

The chain links TRBV9 to TRBJ1-2; tentative D call: TRBD1 (6 bases). Germline V gives CDR1 SGDLS, CDR2 YYNGEE. Trimming took off 2 bases at V and 7 bases at J, with 15 bases between the two ends. The CDR3 loop spans 14 amino acids. CDR3 bases: TGTGCCAGCAGCGTCGGTCAGGGGTGGAGTGGCTACACCTTC. Its translation: CASSVGQGWSGYTF.

This rearrangement joins TRBV6-5 to TRBJ1-3; D remains ambiguous. V lost 5 bases and J 4 bases, leaving 9 bases between the germline ends. Germline V CDR1 and CDR2: MNHEY, SVGAGI. The CDR3 has 13 amino acids. In DNA form, the CDR3 reads TGTGCCAGCAGTCCGGTATCGGGAAACACCATATATTTT. Its translation: CASSPVSGNTIYF.

The V call is TRBV6-5, the J call TRBJ2-1, with 11 bases fitting TRBD2. The trim removed 6 bases at V and 7 bases at J, leaving 8 bases unmatched. This CDR3 comprises 15 residues. The germline V gene has CDR1 MNHEY and CDR2 SVGAGI. Written as DNA, the CDR3 is TGTGCCAGCAGCCGCGGGACTAGCGGTACAAATGAGCAGTTCTTC. Amino acids: CASSRGTSGTNEQFF.

The J gene is TRBJ1-1, the V gene TRBV19; D is possibly TRBD1 (5 bases). The CDR3 has 13 residues. V was pared by 3 bases and J by 6 bases, with 11 bases between. Germline CDR1 LNHDA, CDR2 SQIVND (reference sequence). This CDR3 is CASSIGPGSEAFF. CDR3 in DNA: TGTGCCAGTAGTATTGGTCCAGGGTCTGAAGCTTTCTTT. The full variable domain, completed using reference TRBV19 and TRBJ1-1, is DGGITQSPKYLFRKEGQNVTLSCEQNLNHDAMYWYRQDPGQGLRLIYYSQIVNDFQKGDIAEGYSVSREKKESFPLTVTSAQKNPTAFYLCASSIGPGSEAFFGQGTRLTVV.

This rearrangement joins TRBV7-3 to TRBJ2-2, with D unclear. Trimming took off 3 bases at V and 6 bases at J, with 5 bases between the two ends. Germline CDR1 and CDR2: SGHTA and FQGTGA. The CDR3 is 12 amino acids. CDR3 residues: CASSFGSGELFF. CDR3 DNA sequence: TGTGCCAGCAGCTTCGGTTCCGGGGAGCTGTTTTTT.

This clone was seen a handful of times. The chain employs TRBV13 and TRBJ2-3; TRBD2 agrees at 16 bases. The CDR3 has 19 residues. Germline V gene sequence: CDR1 PRHDT, CDR2 FYEKMQ (reference sequence). With 4 bases clipped from V and 6 bases from J, the junction kept 13 bases outside the gene matches. CDR3 sequence: CASSSPQGTSGGARDTQYF. The CDR3 region has the DNA TGTGCCAGCAGCTCCCCCCAGGGGACTAGCGGGGGGGCGAGGGATACGCAGTATTTT.

Of note for this clone: Other DNA sequences within the sample encode an identical CDR3. The chain links TRBV29-1 to TRBJ1-1; D gene ambiguous. This CDR3 contains 12 residues. Trimming took 4 bases from V and 2 from J, leaving 8 bases between them. Germline CDR1 and CDR2: SQVTM and ANQGSEA. The DNA of the CDR3 is TGCAGCGTTGGGGCAGCTAACACTGAAGCTTTCTTT. As protein: CSVGAANTEAFF.

This chain joins TRBV29-1 and TRBJ2-7; 7 nucleotides align to TRBD2. This CDR3 is built from 13 residues. The V gene end was trimmed by 8 bases and the J gene end by 0 bases; junction bases not matched to a gene: 7. The germline V gene has CDR1 SQVTM and CDR2 ANQGSEA. Here the CDR3 reads CSIRDYSSYEQYF. As DNA, the CDR3 is TGCAGCATCCGGGACTACAGCTCCTACGAGCAGTACTTC.

The V and J genes are TRBV6-1 and TRBJ2-1; D unresolved. CDR3 length: 11 residues. Germline V gene lookup returns CDR1 MNHNS and CDR2 SASEGT. V lost 1 base, J lost 11 bases, and 6 bases lay in between. In nucleotides, the CDR3 is TGTGCCAGCAGTGAAGTGCGGCAGCAGTTCTTC. Translating gives CASSEVRQQFF.

The chain is built from TRBV9 and TRBJ1-1; possibly TRBD1 for D (6 bases). The germline gives CDR1 SGDLS, CDR2 YYNGEE. The CDR3 consists of 14 residues. The ends were cut back, 0 bases at V and 8 bases at J, with 14 bases in the middle. The CDR3 protein is CASSVGAGTSEAFF. DNA of the CDR3: TGTGCCAGCAGCGTAGGCGCCGGGACATCCGAAGCTTTCTTT.

The rearrangement links TRBV9 to TRBJ2-7; 7 bases agree with TRBD2. The CDR3 runs 15 residues. V trimming: 0 bases; J trimming: 6 bases; junction bases outside the gene matches: 9. CDR1 SGDLS and CDR2 YYNGEE come from the germline V gene. The CDR3 DNA reads TGTGCCAGCAGCGTAGCCCCGGGAGGCCGATCCGAGCAGTACTTC. Translated, it gives CASSVAPGGRSEQYF.

This chain links TRBV27 with TRBJ1-4; D is unresolved. This CDR3 is built from 13 residues. Germline V CDR1 and CDR2: MNHEY, SMNVEV (reference sequence). Trimming removed 5 bases at V and 7 bases at J, with 11 bases between. CDR3 residues: CASSPREAEKLFF. The CDR3 region has the DNA TGTGCCAGCAGTCCCCGGGAGGCTGAAAAACTGTTTTTT.